A selection of T cell receptor beta chains follows, all from one sample in a study of blood T cell repertoires in COVID-19. Assay: immunoSEQ multiplex PCR; the TCRdb copy retains only in-frame clones and omits some. The repertoire consists of more than 95,000 clones, with approximately 85% occurring once and the leading ten covering roughly 17%. Input material: peripheral blood. The receptor source for this set is a man under 40 with COVID-19, enrolled during active disease. The CDR3 runs from the conserved cysteine through the conserved F or W. A D gene is named only where the DNA matches it firmly. Expanded clones get a size class; other rows say once, few or many, or leave the size out.

CDR3 protein: CASSYGRGVAEAFF
CDR3 DNA: TGTGCCAGTAGTTACGGGAGGGGGGTCGCTGAAGCTTTCTTT
J gene: TRBJ1-1
clone size: few
V gene: TRBV6-6
D gene: .

CDR3 protein: CASSLTYSYEQYF
CDR3 DNA: TGTGCCAGCAGCTTAACATATTCCTACGAGCAGTACTTC
J gene: TRBJ2-7
clone size: .
V gene: TRBV7-2
D gene: .

CDR3 protein: CASTPGDTEAFF
CDR3 DNA: TGTGCCAGCACTCCAGGGGATACTGAAGCTTTCTTT
J gene: TRBJ1-1
clone size: .
V gene: TRBV2
D gene: .

CDR3 protein: CASSTLWTGFLYEQYF
CDR3 DNA: TGTGCCAGCAGTACTCTATGGACAGGGTTCCTCTACGAGCAGTACTTC
J gene: TRBJ2-7
clone size: .
V gene: TRBV6-2/TRBV6-3
D gene: TRBD1

CDR3 protein: CASSQGRTGARNSPLHF
CDR3 DNA: TGTGCCAGCAGCCAAGGGCGGACAGGGGCGCGGAATTCACCCCTCCACTTT
J gene: TRBJ1-6
clone size: once
V gene: TRBV3-1/TRBV3-2
D gene: TRBD1

CDR3 protein: CASSSGQGGYTF
CDR3 DNA: TGTGCCAGCAGCTCAGGACAGGGGGGCTACACCTTC
J gene: TRBJ1-2
clone size: .
V gene: TRBV5-4
D gene: TRBD1

CDR3 protein: CASSVEASGSYIQYF
CDR3 DNA: TGTGCCAGCAGCGTAGAAGCTAGCGGGAGTTACATTCAGTACTTC
J gene: TRBJ2-4
clone size: .
V gene: TRBV9
D gene: TRBD2

CDR3 protein: CATPPDGLGETQYF
CDR3 DNA: TGTGCCACCCCACCTGACGGGTTGGGAGAGACCCAGTACTTC
J gene: TRBJ2-5
clone size: .
V gene: TRBV6-5
D gene: .

CDR3 protein: CASSIAGGPNEQFF
CDR3 DNA: TGTGCCAGCAGTATAGCGGGGGGGCCCAATGAGCAGTTCTTC
J gene: TRBJ2-1
clone size: .
V gene: TRBV6-2/TRBV6-3
D gene: TRBD2

CDR3 protein: CASSSRTGLAGAFF
CDR3 DNA: TGTGCCAGCAGCTCTAGGACAGGCCTGGCCGGGGCTTTCTTT
J gene: TRBJ1-1
clone size: .
V gene: TRBV28
D gene: TRBD1

CDR3 protein: CASSLTASNQPQHF
CDR3 DNA: TGTGCCAGCAGTTTAACTGCGAGCAATCAGCCCCAGCATTTT
J gene: TRBJ1-5
clone size: few
V gene: TRBV28
D gene: .

CDR3 protein: CASRHQQAAYNEQFF
CDR3 DNA: TGTGCCAGCAGACACCAACAGGCCGCCTACAATGAGCAGTTCTTC
J gene: TRBJ2-1
clone size: .
V gene: TRBV6-5
D gene: .

CDR3 protein: CASSLALSGANVLTF
CDR3 DNA: TGTGCCAGCAGCTTAGCCCTCTCTGGGGCCAACGTCCTGACTTTC
J gene: TRBJ2-6
clone size: .
V gene: TRBV11-1
D gene: .

CDR3 protein: CASSLDDRGRRGYTF
CDR3 DNA: TGTGCCAGCAGCTTGGACGACAGGGGCCGGCGGGGCTACACCTTC
J gene: TRBJ1-2
clone size: .
V gene: TRBV7-9
D gene: TRBD1

CDR3 protein: CASSFGLGETQYF
CDR3 DNA: TGTGCCAGCAGTTTTGGGCTTGGTGAGACCCAGTACTTC
J gene: TRBJ2-5
clone size: once
V gene: TRBV6-2/TRBV6-3
D gene: .

CDR3 protein: CASSLSQGAGNEQFF
CDR3 DNA: TGTGCCAGCAGCTTGTCGCAGGGGGCGGGCAATGAGCAGTTCTTC
J gene: TRBJ2-1
clone size: .
V gene: TRBV7-9
D gene: TRBD1

CDR3 protein: CASSFLFYGYTF
CDR3 DNA: TGTGCCAGCAGTTTCTTATTCTATGGCTACACCTTC
J gene: TRBJ1-2
clone size: .
V gene: TRBV28
D gene: .

CDR3 protein: CASSPSEVTEETYEQYF
CDR3 DNA: TGTGCCAGCAGCCCTAGCGAGGTGACGGAAGAAACCTACGAGCAGTACTTC
J gene: TRBJ2-7
clone size: few
V gene: TRBV4-2
D gene: .

CDR3 protein: CASSLGGGDQETQYF
CDR3 DNA: TGTGCCAGCAGCTTGGGAGGGGGGGACCAAGAGACCCAGTACTTC
J gene: TRBJ2-5
clone size: .
V gene: TRBV5-4
D gene: .

CDR3 protein: CAASPAPLGNQPQHF
CDR3 DNA: TGTGCCGCCTCCCCGGCCCCCCTCGGGAATCAGCCCCAGCATTTT
J gene: TRBJ1-5
clone size: .
V gene: TRBV6-6
D gene: .

CDR3 protein: CAWSGGAGAGTQYF
CDR3 DNA: TGTGCCTGGAGCGGGGGGGCAGGGGCTGGTACGCAGTATTTT
J gene: TRBJ2-3
clone size: .
V gene: TRBV30
D gene: TRBD2

CDR3 protein: CASSRPLIAGGPETQYF
CDR3 DNA: TGCGCCAGCAGCCGGCCCTTAATAGCGGGAGGGCCGGAGACCCAGTACTTC
J gene: TRBJ2-5
clone size: few
V gene: TRBV4-1
D gene: TRBD2

CDR3 protein: CASSIKGSLYGYTF
CDR3 DNA: TGTGCCAGCAGCATCAAGGGGTCCCTATATGGCTACACCTTC
J gene: TRBJ1-2
clone size: .
V gene: TRBV5-6
D gene: .

CDR3 protein: CSAPDRGNYGYTF
CDR3 DNA: TGCAGCGCTCCGGACAGGGGAAACTATGGCTACACCTTC
J gene: TRBJ1-2
clone size: .
V gene: TRBV29-1
D gene: TRBD1

CDR3 protein: CASSSGQGIDEQFF
CDR3 DNA: TGTGCCAGTAGTTCGGGACAGGGTATCGATGAGCAGTTCTTC
J gene: TRBJ2-1
clone size: .
V gene: TRBV19
D gene: TRBD1

CDR3 protein: CSASWDNGGNTIYF
CDR3 DNA: TGCAGTGCTAGTTGGGACAACGGTGGAAACACCATATATTTT
J gene: TRBJ1-3
clone size: .
V gene: TRBV20-1
D gene: .

CDR3 protein: CASSLGGRTASNSPLHF
CDR3 DNA: TGTGCCAGCAGCCTCGGGGGGCGGACAGCCAGTAATTCACCCCTCCACTTT
J gene: TRBJ1-6
clone size: .
V gene: TRBV11-3
D gene: .

CDR3 protein: CASSDGLAGEGAEQFF
CDR3 DNA: TGTGCCAGCAGCGATGGACTAGCGGGAGAGGGGGCGGAGCAGTTCTTC
J gene: TRBJ2-1
clone size: .
V gene: TRBV7-9
D gene: TRBD2